This TCR beta chain was recorded in a study of T cell repertoires in cytomegalovirus infection (dated by TCRdb to between 2018 and 2020). At the level of the whole study: The HLA type of each donor mattered for the analysis, because public TCR beta signatures pointed to carriage of CMV infection along with the matching HLA type.

Points on this clonotype: The clone's antigen remains unknown. It is unclear where the CDR3 begins or ends on the DNA, so no DNA is shown, and the CDR3 is as TCRdb lists it.

Overall study results and their limits: In both this cohort and an independent roughly 360-donor cohort, the cumulative frequency of public TCR beta family members distinguished carriers of CMV infection plus the relevant HLA type. The ex vivo response was dominated by HLA-C-restricted CMV-specific TCR beta clonotypes, which also provided the single most frequent clonotype in two of eight donors.

Instrument on record: Illumina HiSeq 1500. TCRdb redid the processing of the public reads, applying fastp at Q25 and MiXCR, and retained in-frame beta chains. Rows are combined by CDR3 protein, so each entry shows the most common genes and DNA. This sample gives approximately 150,000 distinct CDR3 sequences in total; roughly 15% of them show up just once. Of the sample, roughly a sixth is held by the ten largest clones. The germline V gene gives CDR1 as MDHEN and CDR2 as SYDVKM. Measured from the cysteine to the phenylalanine, the CDR3 is 15 residues long. The source material was CD8+ T cells from PBMCs. This chain joins TRBV28 to TRBJ1-2. This sequence originates from a human donor in good health (CMV status not recorded). Some clones in this sample may be carry-over from other donors' samples. CDR3 protein: CASSLGMGRGLDYTF.